This T cell receptor beta chain was sequenced in a study of tumour-infiltrating T cells in Burkitt lymphoma. Study-level background: Overall and progression-free survival were predicted by productive clonality.

Generated by immunoSEQ multiplex PCR, the TCRdb table keeps only in-frame clones and is missing some. The sample carries about 2,600 clones, about 83% recorded once. CDR1 is MNHNY, CDR2 SVGAGI, per germline (reference sequence). The CDR3 sequence is 11 residues long. V lost 7 bases to trimming and J lost 9 bases, with 13 bases between them. The receptor's source is a human donor with diffuse large B-cell lymphoma. The sequenced sample consisted of tumor tissue. The V gene is TRBV6-6, the J gene TRBJ2-7; D gene ambiguous. The DNA for the CDR3 is TGTGCCAGCACCGACGGGCAAAGGCAGTACTTC. Translating gives CASTDGQRQYF.